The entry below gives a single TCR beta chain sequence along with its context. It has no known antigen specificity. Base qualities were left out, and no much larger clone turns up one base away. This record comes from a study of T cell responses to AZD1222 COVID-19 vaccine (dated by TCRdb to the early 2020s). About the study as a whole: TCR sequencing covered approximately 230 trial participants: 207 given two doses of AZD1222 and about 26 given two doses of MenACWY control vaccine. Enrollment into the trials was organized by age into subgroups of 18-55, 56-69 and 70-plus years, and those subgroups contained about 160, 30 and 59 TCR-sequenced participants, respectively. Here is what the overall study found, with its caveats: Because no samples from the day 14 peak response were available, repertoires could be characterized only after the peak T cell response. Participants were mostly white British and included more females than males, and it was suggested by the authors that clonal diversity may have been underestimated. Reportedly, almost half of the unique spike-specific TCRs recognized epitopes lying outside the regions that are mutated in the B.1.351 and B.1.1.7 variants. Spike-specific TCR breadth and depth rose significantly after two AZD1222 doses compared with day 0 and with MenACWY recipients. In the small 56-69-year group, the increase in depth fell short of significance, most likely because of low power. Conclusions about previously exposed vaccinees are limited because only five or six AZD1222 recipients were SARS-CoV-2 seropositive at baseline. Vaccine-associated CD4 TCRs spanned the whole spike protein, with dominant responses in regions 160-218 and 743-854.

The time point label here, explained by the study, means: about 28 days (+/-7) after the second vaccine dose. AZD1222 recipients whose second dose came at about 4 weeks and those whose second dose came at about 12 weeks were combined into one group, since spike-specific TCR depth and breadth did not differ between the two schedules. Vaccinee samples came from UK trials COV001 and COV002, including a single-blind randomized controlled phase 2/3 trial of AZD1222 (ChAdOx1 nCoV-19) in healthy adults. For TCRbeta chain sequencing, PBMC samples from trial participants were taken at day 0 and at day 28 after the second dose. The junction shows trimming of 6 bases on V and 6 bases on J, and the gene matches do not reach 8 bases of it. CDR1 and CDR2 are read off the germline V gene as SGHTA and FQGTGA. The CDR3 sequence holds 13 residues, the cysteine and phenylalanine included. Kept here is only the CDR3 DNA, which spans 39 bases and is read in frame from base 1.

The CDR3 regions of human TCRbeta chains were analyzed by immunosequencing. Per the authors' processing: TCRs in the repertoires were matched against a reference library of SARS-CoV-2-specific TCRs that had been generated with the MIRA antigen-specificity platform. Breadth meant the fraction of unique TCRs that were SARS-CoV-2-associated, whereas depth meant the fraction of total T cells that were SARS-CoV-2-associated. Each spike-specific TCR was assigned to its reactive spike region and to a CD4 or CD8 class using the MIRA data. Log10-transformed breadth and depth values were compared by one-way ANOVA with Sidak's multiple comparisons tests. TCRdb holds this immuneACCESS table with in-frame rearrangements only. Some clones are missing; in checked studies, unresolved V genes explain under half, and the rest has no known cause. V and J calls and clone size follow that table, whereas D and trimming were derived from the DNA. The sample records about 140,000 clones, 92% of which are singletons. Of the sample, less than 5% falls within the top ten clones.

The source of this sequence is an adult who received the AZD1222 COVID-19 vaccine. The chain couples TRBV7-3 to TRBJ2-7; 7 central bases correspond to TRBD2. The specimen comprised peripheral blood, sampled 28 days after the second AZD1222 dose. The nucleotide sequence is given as TGTGCCAGCAGTCTAAATTCGGGGGGCGAGCAGTACTTC. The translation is CASSLNSGGEQYF.